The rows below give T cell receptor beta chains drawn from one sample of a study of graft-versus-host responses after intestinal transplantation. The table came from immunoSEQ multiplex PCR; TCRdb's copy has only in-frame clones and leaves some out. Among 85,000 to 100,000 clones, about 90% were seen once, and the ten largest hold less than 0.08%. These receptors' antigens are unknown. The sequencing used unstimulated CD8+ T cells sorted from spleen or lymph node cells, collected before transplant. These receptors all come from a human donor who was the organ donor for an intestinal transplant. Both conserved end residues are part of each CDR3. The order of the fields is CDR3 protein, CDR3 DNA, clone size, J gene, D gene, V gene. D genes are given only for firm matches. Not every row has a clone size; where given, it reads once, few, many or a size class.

CASSSRDRGDNYGYTF | TGTGCCAGCAGCTCCCGAGACAGGGGGGATAACTATGGCTACACCTTC | . | TRBJ1-2 | TRBD1 | TRBV7-9
CASCGREDTEAFF | TGTGCCAGCTGCGGCAGGGAGGACACTGAAGCTTTCTTT | once | TRBJ1-1 | . | TRBV6-6
CAISESKQGGDYNSPLHF | TGTGCCATCAGTGAGTCGAAGCAGGGAGGCGACTATAATTCACCCCTCCACTTT | . | TRBJ1-6 | . | TRBV10-3
CASSFIKPGHNTGELFF | TGTGCCAGCAGTTTTATAAAACCGGGACACAACACCGGGGAGCTGTTTTTT | once | TRBJ2-2 | . | TRBV28
CASSAAKSGFQLKPF | TGTGCCAGCAGTGCAGCGAAATCAGGGTTCCAACTAAAACCTTTC | once | TRBJ1-2 | . | TRBV28
CASDGTGGVSPYNSPLHF | TGTGCCAGCGATGGGACAGGGGGGGTTAGCCCCTATAATTCACCCCTCCACTTT | . | TRBJ1-6 | TRBD1 | TRBV2
CAWTGIGGGGYEQYF | TGTGCCTGGACTGGGATTGGGGGGGGCGGCTACGAGCAGTACTTC | . | TRBJ2-7 | . | TRBV30
CASSLQGGREWDTQYF | TGTGCCAGCAGCTTGCAGGGCGGGAGGGAGTGGGATACGCAGTATTTT | . | TRBJ2-3 | TRBD2 | TRBV5-4
CASDRGPHNEQFF | TGTGCCAGCGACAGGGGACCCCACAATGAGCAGTTCTTC | . | TRBJ2-1 | TRBD1 | TRBV13
CSAGRGQAFF | TGCAGTGCGGGCAGGGGACAAGCTTTCTTT | . | TRBJ1-1 | . | TRBV20-1
CASSAGGTEAFF | TGTGCCAGTAGCGCCGGGGGGACAGAAGCTTTCTTT | . | TRBJ1-1 | . | TRBV19
CASRLAGGNEQFF | TGTGCCAGCAGACTAGCGGGAGGGAATGAGCAGTTCTTC | . | TRBJ2-1 | TRBD2 | TRBV6-1
CASRHEDQETQYF | TGTGCCAGCAGGCACGAGGACCAAGAGACCCAGTACTTC | . | TRBJ2-5 | . | TRBV5-4
CASRITGISYNEQFF | TGTGCCAGCAGGATAACAGGCATCTCCTACAATGAGCAGTTCTTC | . | TRBJ2-1 | . | TRBV28
CASSLANEQFF | TGCGCCAGCAGCTTGGCAAATGAGCAGTTCTTC | . | TRBJ2-1 | . | TRBV5-1
CASSGTSSPYNEQFF | TGCGCCAGCAGCGGAACTAGCAGCCCCTACAATGAGCAGTTCTTC | . | TRBJ2-1 | . | TRBV5-1
CASRQYTEAFF | TGTGCCAGCAGACAGTACACTGAAGCTTTCTTT | . | TRBJ1-1 | . | TRBV6-5
CASSFSGSRLGLNEQFF | TGTGCCAGCAGCTTTAGCGGGAGCCGCCTGGGATTGAATGAGCAGTTCTTC | . | TRBJ2-1 | TRBD2 | TRBV5-6
CASSHVGLNTEAFF | TGCGCCAGCAGCCATGTTGGCCTGAACACTGAAGCTTTCTTT | once | TRBJ1-1 | . | TRBV5-1
CASSLGGPANYGYTF | TGTGCCAGCAGTTTAGGAGGGCCTGCTAACTATGGCTACACCTTC | . | TRBJ1-2 | . | TRBV28
CSAGVPDTQYF | TGCAGCGCCGGTGTACCCGATACGCAGTATTTT | . | TRBJ2-3 | . | TRBV29-1